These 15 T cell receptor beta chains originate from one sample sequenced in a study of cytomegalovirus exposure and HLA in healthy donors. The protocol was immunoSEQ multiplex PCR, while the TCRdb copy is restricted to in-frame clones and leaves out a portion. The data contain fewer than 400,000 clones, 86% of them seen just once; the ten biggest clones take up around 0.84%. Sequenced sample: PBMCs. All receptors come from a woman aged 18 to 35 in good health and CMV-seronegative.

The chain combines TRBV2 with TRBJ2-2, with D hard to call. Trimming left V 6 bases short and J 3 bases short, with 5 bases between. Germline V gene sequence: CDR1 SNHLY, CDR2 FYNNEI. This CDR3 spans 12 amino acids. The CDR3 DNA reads TGTGCCAGCAGAGAGCACACCGGGGAGCTGTTTTTT. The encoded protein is CASREHTGELFF. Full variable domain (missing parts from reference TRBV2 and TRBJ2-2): EPEVTQTPSHQVTQMGQEVILRCVPISNHLYFYWYRQILGQKVEFLVSFYNNEISEKSEIFDDQFSVERPDGSNFTLKIRSTKLEDSAMYFCASREHTGELFFGEGSRLTVL.

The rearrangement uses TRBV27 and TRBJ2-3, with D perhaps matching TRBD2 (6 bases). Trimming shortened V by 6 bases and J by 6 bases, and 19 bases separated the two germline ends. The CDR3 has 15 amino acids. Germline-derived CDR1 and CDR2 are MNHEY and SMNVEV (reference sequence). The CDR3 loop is CASSSGGIAGDTQYF. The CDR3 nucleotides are TGTGCCAGCAGCTCCGGCGGGATAGCCGGTGATACGCAGTATTTT.

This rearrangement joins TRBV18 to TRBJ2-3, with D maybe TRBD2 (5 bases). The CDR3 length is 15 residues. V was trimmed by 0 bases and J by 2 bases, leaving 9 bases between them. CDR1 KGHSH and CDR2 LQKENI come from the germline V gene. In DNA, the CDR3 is TGTGCCAGCTCACCACCGAGGGTAAACACAGATACGCAGTATTTT. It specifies CASSPPRVNTDTQYF.

In nucleotides, the CDR3 is TGTGCCACTTCACCGGGACAGGATGAAAAACTGTTTTTT. Protein: CATSPGQDEKLFF. V is TRBV2 and J is TRBJ1-4, with 8 nucleotides matching TRBD1. Germline lookup yields CDR1 SNHLY and CDR2 FYNNEI. Trimming at V came to 10 bases and at J to 6 bases, leaving 7 bases not matched to a gene. CDR3 size: 13 residues.

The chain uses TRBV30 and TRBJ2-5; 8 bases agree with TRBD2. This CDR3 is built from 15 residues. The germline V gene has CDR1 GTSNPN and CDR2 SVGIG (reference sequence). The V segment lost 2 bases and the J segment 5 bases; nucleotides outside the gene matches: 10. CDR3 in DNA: TGTGCCTGGAGTACAGGAGCGGGAGCCTTGGAGACCCAGTACTTC. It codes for CAWSTGAGALETQYF.

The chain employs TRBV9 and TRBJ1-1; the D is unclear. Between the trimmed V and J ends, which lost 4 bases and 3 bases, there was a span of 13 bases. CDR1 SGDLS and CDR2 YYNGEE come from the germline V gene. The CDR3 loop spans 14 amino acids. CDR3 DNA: TGTGCCAGCAGCCCCCGGCGGGTCGACACTGAAGCTTTCTTT. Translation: CASSPRRVDTEAFF.

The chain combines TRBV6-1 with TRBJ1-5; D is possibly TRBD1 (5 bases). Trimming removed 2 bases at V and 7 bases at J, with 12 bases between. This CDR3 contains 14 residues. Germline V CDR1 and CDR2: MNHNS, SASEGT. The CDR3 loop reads CASSESGLGQPQHF. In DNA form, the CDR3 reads TGTGCCAGCAGTGAATCAGGGTTGGGGCAGCCCCAGCATTTT.

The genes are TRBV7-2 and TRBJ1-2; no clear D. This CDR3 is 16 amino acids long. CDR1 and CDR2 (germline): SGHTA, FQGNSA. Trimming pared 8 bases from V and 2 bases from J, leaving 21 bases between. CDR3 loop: CASGGFPRLQNYGYTF. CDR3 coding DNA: TGTGCCAGCGGAGGCTTCCCCCGACTGCAAAACTATGGCTACACCTTC.

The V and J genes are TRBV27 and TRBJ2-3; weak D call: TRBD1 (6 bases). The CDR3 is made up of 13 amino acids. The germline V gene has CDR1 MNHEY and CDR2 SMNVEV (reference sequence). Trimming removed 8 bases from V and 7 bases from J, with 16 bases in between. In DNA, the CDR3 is TGTGCCAGCTCAACAGGGCCGGCAAATACGCAGTATTTT. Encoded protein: CASSTGPANTQYF.

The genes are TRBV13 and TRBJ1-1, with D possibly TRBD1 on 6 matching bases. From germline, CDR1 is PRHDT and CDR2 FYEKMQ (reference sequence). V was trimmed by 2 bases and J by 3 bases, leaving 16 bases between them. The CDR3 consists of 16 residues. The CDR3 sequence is CASSLSTGTLDTEAFF. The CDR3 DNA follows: TGTGCCAGCAGCTTATCCACCGGGACATTGGACACTGAAGCTTTCTTT.

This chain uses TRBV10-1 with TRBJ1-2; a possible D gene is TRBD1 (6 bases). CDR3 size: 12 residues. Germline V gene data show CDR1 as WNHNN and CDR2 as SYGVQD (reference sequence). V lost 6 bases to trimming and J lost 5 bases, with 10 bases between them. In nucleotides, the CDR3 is TGCGCCAGCAGAAGCAGGGGTTATGGCTACACCTTC. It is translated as CASRSRGYGYTF.

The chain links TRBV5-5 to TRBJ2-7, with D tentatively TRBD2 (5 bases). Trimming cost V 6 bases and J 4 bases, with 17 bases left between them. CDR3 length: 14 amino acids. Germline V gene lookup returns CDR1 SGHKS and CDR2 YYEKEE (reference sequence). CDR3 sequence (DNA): TGTGCCAGCACCCAGACCGACGGGGATTACGAGCAGTACTTC. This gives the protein CASTQTDGDYEQYF.

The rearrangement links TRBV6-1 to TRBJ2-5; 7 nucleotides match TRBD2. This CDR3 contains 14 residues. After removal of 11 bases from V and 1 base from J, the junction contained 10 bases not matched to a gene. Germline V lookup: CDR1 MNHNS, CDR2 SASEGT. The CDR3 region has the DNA TGTGCCGTCAAGGTGGGGGGGTTCCAAGAGACCCAGTACTTC. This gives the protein CAVKVGGFQETQYF.

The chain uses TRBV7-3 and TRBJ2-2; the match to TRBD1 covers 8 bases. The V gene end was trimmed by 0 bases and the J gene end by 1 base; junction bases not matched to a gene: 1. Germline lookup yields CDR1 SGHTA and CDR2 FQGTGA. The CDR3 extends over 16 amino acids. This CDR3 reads CASSLTGQENTGELFF. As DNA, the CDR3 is TGTGCCAGCAGCTTAACGGGACAGGAGAACACCGGGGAGCTGTTTTTT.

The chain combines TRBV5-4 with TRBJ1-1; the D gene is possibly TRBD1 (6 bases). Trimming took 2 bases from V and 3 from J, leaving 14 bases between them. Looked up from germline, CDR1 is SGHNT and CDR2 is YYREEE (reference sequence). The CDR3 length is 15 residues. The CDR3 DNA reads TGTGCCAGCAGCTTTTCGTCAGGGGTTGACACTGAAGCTTTCTTT. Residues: CASSFSSGVDTEAFF.